The next 21 T cell receptor beta chains were all read from a single sample in a study of CD8+ T cells in alopecia areata. In each case, RNA was isolated and then reverse transcribed into cDNA as the sequencing template. Using immunoSEQ multiplex PCR, the repertoire was profiled, and TCRdb retains in-frame clones only, with some absent. This table has 75,000 to 80,000 clones, around 65% appearing once. Indicated treatment: oral pan-JAK inhibitor, 5-10 mg twice daily. The input for sequencing was CD8+ T cells sorted from blood, taken at week 24, from a patient treated with tofacitinib. These receptors were obtained from a human donor with alopecia areata.

The chain combines TRBV5-6 with TRBJ2-7; D not resolved. The germline CDR1 and CDR2 sequences are SGHDT and YYEEEE. The CDR3 consists of 15 residues. V gave up 0 bases and J gave up 3 bases, with 13 bases separating them. The CDR3 DNA is TGTGCCAGCAGCTTGGGGGCGGTTCCCCGCTACGAGCAGTACTTC. This sequence encodes CASSLGAVPRYEQYF.

In this sample, this clone turned up a few times. V and J are TRBV2 and TRBJ2-7; 8 bases agree with TRBD1. CDR1 SNHLY and CDR2 FYNNEI come from the germline V gene. There are 15 residues in the CDR3. The V segment lost 3 bases and the J segment 0 bases; nucleotides outside the gene matches: 4. In nucleotides, the CDR3 is TGTGCCAGCAGTGAGGGGACAGGCACCTCCTACGAGCAGTACTTC. Encoded protein: CASSEGTGTSYEQYF.

The chain combines TRBV27 with TRBJ1-2; D not certain. CDR1 is MNHEY, CDR2 SMNVEV, per germline (reference sequence). The V end was cut by 0 bases, the J end by 3 bases, with 14 bases between. The CDR3 covers 16 residues. The CDR3 DNA is TGTGCCAGCAGTTTATCGACGCCGGGGTGGGACTATGGCTACACCTTC. The encoded protein is CASSLSTPGWDYGYTF.

This clone has just a few counts. The rearrangement links TRBV4-3 to TRBJ2-5, with D uncertain. Germline V gene sequence: CDR1 LGHNA, CDR2 YSLEER. The CDR3 consists of 14 residues. V lost 0 bases and J lost 5, with 10 bases in between. The CDR3 region is CASSQDSGEETQYF. The CDR3 region has the DNA TGCGCCAGCAGCCAAGATTCCGGAGAGGAGACCCAGTACTTC.

The chain recombines TRBV27 with TRBJ2-6; D is undetermined. Trimming left V 5 bases short and J 2 bases short, with 10 bases between. The CDR3 is 15 residues long. Germline CDR1 is MNHEY and CDR2 is SMNVEV (reference sequence). CDR3 DNA: TGTGCCAGCAGTCCCGTCCTCACTGGGGCCAACGTCCTGACTTTC. As protein: CASSPVLTGANVLTF. The variable domain in full, completed from reference TRBV27 and TRBJ2-6, reads EAQVTQNPRYLITVTGKKLTVTCSQNMNHEYMSWYRQDPGLGLRQIYYSMNVEVTDKGDVPEGYKVSRKEKRNFPLILESPSPNQTSLYFCASSPVLTGANVLTFGAGSRLTVL.

The chain combines TRBV19 with TRBJ2-5, with unresolved D. Germline CDR1 and CDR2: LNHDA and SQIVND (reference sequence). CDR3 length: 17 residues. V dropped 8 bases and J dropped 6 bases, with 28 bases sitting between them. Here the CDR3 DNA reads TGTGCCAGTCGACAAACCGACCCGGACCCCAATTTGCAGACCCAGTACTTC. As protein: CASRQTDPDPNLQTQYF.

The V call is TRBV12-5, the J call TRBJ2-1; possible D gene TRBD1, 6 bases. CDR1 and CDR2 (germline): LGHNT, FRNRAP. The V end was cut by 3 bases, the J end by 2 bases, with 14 bases between. The CDR3 extends over 16 amino acids. DNA of the CDR3: TGTGCTAGTGGTTTTCCTTCTAGGACAGCCTACAATGAGCAGTTCTTC. It yields the protein CASGFPSRTAYNEQFF.

This rearrangement joins TRBV6-5 to TRBJ2-5; 8 bases map to TRBD2. Losses at the gene ends were 5 bases for V and 4 bases for J; bases not matched to a gene: 9. Germline V gene data show CDR1 as MNHEY and CDR2 as SVGAGI. The CDR3 consists of 15 residues. Written as DNA, the CDR3 is TGTGCCAGCAGTAGGCCCGGGGGGGCCTCAGAGACCCAGTACTTC. Translation gives CASSRPGGASETQYF.

The gene calls are TRBV25-1 and TRBJ2-1; D may be TRBD2 (6 bases). Germline CDR1 and CDR2: MGHDK and SYGVNS. Trimming removed 5 bases at V and 3 bases at J, with 11 bases between. The CDR3 has 14 residues. The CDR3 coding sequence is TGTGCCAGCAGTCCCGGGACTCTCTACAATGAGCAGTTCTTC. Amino acids: CASSPGTLYNEQFF.

The rearrangement uses TRBV6-5 and TRBJ1-2, with 7 bases aligning to TRBD1. V shed 0 bases and J 6 bases; nucleotides not matched to a gene: 7. The germline V gene has CDR1 MNHEY and CDR2 SVGAGI. CDR3 length equals 15 residues. Here the CDR3 DNA reads TGTGCCAGCAGTTACTCAGAGACAGGGTTGGATGGCTACACCTTC. This gives the protein CASSYSETGLDGYTF.

This chain uses TRBV10-3 with TRBJ2-1, with D unclear. Looked up from germline, CDR1 is ENHRY and CDR2 is SYGVKD. V was pared by 0 bases and J by 0 bases, with 9 bases between. This CDR3 spans 16 amino acids. The CDR3 DNA reads as TGTGCCATCAGTGAGTCGCTGACCTCCTCCTACAATGAGCAGTTCTTC. As protein: CAISESLTSSYNEQFF.

As for this clone: At one end the junction does not follow the germline gene, possibly because of a read error. The rearrangement links TRBV27 to TRBJ2-7; 9 bases match TRBD2. From germline, CDR1 is MNHEY and CDR2 SMNVEV (reference sequence). There are 19 residues in the CDR3. For the CDR3, the DNA is TGTGCCAGCAGTTCTGGACGGAACGAACTAGCGGGCGCCTCCAACGAGCAGTACTTC. Protein: CASSSGRNELAGASNEQYF.

The chain uses TRBV14 and TRBJ1-1; D gene ambiguous. CDR1 and CDR2 from the germline V gene are SGHDN and FVKESK. Deletions cut 4 bases from V and 3 bases from J, with 15 bases between. CDR3 length: 15 residues. The CDR3 bases are TGTGCCAGCAGCCGAGAGTCCGCCGGGGACACTGAAGCTTTCTTT. As protein: CASSRESAGDTEAFF. The whole variable domain, filled in from reference TRBV14 and TRBJ1-1, reads EAGVTQFPSHSVIEKGQTVTLRCDPISGHDNLYWYRRVMGKEIKFLLHFVKESKQDESGMPNNRFLAERTGGTYSTLKVQPAELEDSGVYFCASSRESAGDTEAFFGQGTRLTVV.

The genes are TRBV30 and TRBJ2-7; 11 positions agree with TRBD2. Looked up from germline, CDR1 is GTSNPN and CDR2 is SVGIG (reference sequence). V lost 4 bases to trimming and J lost 1 base; unmatched junction nucleotides: 9. The CDR3 extends over 16 amino acids. CDR3 in DNA: TGTGCCTGGACTGCCTCACTAGCGGGAGTTTCCTACGAGCAGTACTTC. Its protein product is CAWTASLAGVSYEQYF. The full variable domain, its missing parts supplied by reference TRBV30 and TRBJ2-7, is SQTIHQWPATLVQPVGSPLSLECTVEGTSNPNLYWYRQAAGRGLQLLFYSVGIGQISSEVPQNLSASRPQDRQFILSSKKLLLSDSGFYLCAWTASLAGVSYEQYFGPGTRLTVT.

CDR3 residues: CASSLAGTATETQYF. CDR3 coding DNA: TGTGCCAGCAGTCTCGCGGGTACCGCTACGGAGACCCAGTACTTC. The rearrangement joins TRBV6-5 to TRBJ2-5, with a tentative D call TRBD2 (5 bases). CDR1 is MNHEY, CDR2 SVGAGI, per germline. Trimming pared 5 bases from V and 5 bases from J, leaving 18 bases between. The CDR3 has 15 residues.

This clone came up a few times. The rearrangement joins TRBV7-9 to TRBJ1-5; D remains ambiguous. Deletions cut 5 bases from V and 1 base from J, with 15 bases between. Germline CDR1 is SEHNR and CDR2 is FQNEAQ (reference sequence). This CDR3 region has 16 residues. CDR3 in amino acids: CASSPGEARSNQPQHF. CDR3 coding DNA: TGTGCCAGCAGCCCCGGGGAGGCCAGAAGCAATCAGCCCCAGCATTTT.

The genes are TRBV27 and TRBJ2-1; D remains ambiguous. V was pared by 5 bases and J by 1 base, with 15 bases between. This CDR3 has 16 residues. Looked up from germline, CDR1 is MNHEY and CDR2 is SMNVEV (reference sequence). The CDR3 reads CASSPQRAQSYNEQFF. The CDR3 DNA follows: TGTGCCAGCAGTCCCCAGCGTGCTCAATCCTACAATGAGCAGTTCTTC.

Of note for this clone: Other DNA sequences in this sample translate to the same CDR3. J is TRBJ2-7 and V is TRBV29-1, with 8 bases that match TRBD1. The V segment lost 6 bases and the J segment 5 bases; nucleotides outside the gene matches: 6. This CDR3 comprises 12 residues. CDR1 and CDR2 from the germline V gene are SQVTM and ANQGSEA. The CDR3 reads CSVRTGRDEQYF. DNA for the CDR3: TGCAGCGTGAGGACAGGGAGAGACGAGCAGTACTTC.

This clone was seen only once. This chain links TRBV2 with TRBJ2-1; 9 bases fit TRBD2. CDR3 length: 18 residues. With 5 bases clipped from V and 0 bases from J, the junction kept 11 bases outside the gene matches. Germline V gene data show CDR1 as SNHLY and CDR2 as FYNNEI. The CDR3 spells CASSKTSGDLSSYNEQFF. CDR3 DNA: TGTGCCAGCAGTAAGACTAGCGGCGACTTAAGCTCCTACAATGAGCAGTTCTTC.

The rearrangement links TRBV19 to TRBJ1-2, with 8 bases identical to TRBD1. Germline V gene sequence: CDR1 LNHDA, CDR2 SQIVND (reference sequence). The CDR3 has 15 amino acids. Losses at the gene ends were 1 base for V and 8 bases for J; bases not matched to a gene: 9. CDR3 region: CASSIAGRGLGGYTF. CDR3 sequence (DNA): TGTGCCAGTAGTATAGCCGGCAGGGGGCTTGGGGGCTACACCTTC.

V gene TRBV28 combines with J gene TRBJ2-7; no clear D gene. This CDR3 has 11 residues. The V gene lost 1 base and the J gene lost 3 bases, with 1 base spanning the gap. CDR1 and CDR2 (germline): MDHEN, SYDVKM. In DNA, the CDR3 is TGTGCCAGCAGTTTATACTACGAGCAGTACTTC. Translation gives CASSLYYEQYF.